Reported below is one T cell receptor (beta chain). The V end was cut by 5 bases, the J end by 6 bases, with 12 bases between. Germline values: CDR1 SEHNR, CDR2 FQNEAQ (reference sequence). This CDR3 region has 13 residues. The data were obtained in a study of control samples from healthy donors and cancer patients. Sequencing was performed with immunoSEQ multiplex PCR; in TCRdb, only in-frame clones are kept and a portion is missing. The sample lists some 160,000 clones; approximately 94% were seen once. This chain connects TRBV7-9 to TRBJ2-3; D possibly corresponds to TRBD2 (7 bases). The sample consisted of blood. The TCR was taken from a woman between 35 and 50 years old in good health. CDR3 sequence reads: CASSVGGADTQYF. The CDR3 DNA is TGTGCCAGCAGCGTAGGGGGGGCGGATACGCAGTATTTT.